Following are 13 T cell receptor beta chains from one sample sequenced in a study of cytomegalovirus exposure and HLA in healthy donors. 60 Vbeta and 13 Jbeta primers were used in PCR. This table comes from immunoSEQ multiplex PCR, and its TCRdb copy is limited to in-frame clones, with some not included. The repertoire holds 100,000 to 120,000 clones, with around 75% as singletons. The specimen sequenced was PBMCs. The receptors here all came from a man aged 30 to 45 in good health and CMV-seronegative.

This clone was seen more than once but under ten times. The CDR3 region has the DNA TGTGCCTGGAGCCCAGACTCTGGGGCCAACGTCCTGACTTTC. Amino acids: CAWSPDSGANVLTF. The chain couples TRBV30 to TRBJ2-6; no firm D call. The germline V gene encodes CDR1 GTSNPN and CDR2 SVGIG (reference sequence). Trimming cost V 3 bases and J 0 bases, with 6 bases left between them. The CDR3 totals 14 residues.

The chain employs TRBV9 and TRBJ2-3; 9 bases match TRBD1. This CDR3 has 15 amino acids. Germline CDR1 SGDLS, CDR2 YYNGEE. Trimming cost V 2 bases and J 2 bases; bases outside gene matches: 3. CDR3 nucleotide sequence: TGTGCCAGCAGCGTGGGACAGGGACCCACAGATACGCAGTATTTT. Its translation is CASSVGQGPTDTQYF.

This clone was seen a few times. V usage is TRBV6-5 and J usage is TRBJ2-1; 7 positions agree with TRBD1. Germline V gene sequence: CDR1 MNHEY, CDR2 SVGAGI. The CDR3 covers 15 residues. Germline trimming cut 3 bases from V and 5 bases from J; bases unmatched to any gene: 7. The CDR3 reads CASSYSGTVNNEQFF. The CDR3 DNA reads TGTGCCAGCAGTTATTCCGGGACAGTTAACAATGAGCAGTTCTTC.

This clone has only a few counts. J is TRBJ2-1 and V is TRBV21-1; no check of the table's D call, TRBD2, against the DNA was made. TRBV21-1 is shown as a pseudogene. The CDR3 is 12 amino acids. CDR3 protein: CASSLCGDEQFF. CDR3 DNA sequence: TGTGCCAGCAGCCTCTGTGGAGATGAGCAGTTCTTC.

This clone was found a few times. This chain joins TRBV5-4 and TRBJ1-2; TRBD1 matches 8 bases. This CDR3 region has 12 residues. Trimming removed 5 bases from V and 6 bases from J; junction bases left unmatched: 3. Germline V lookup: CDR1 SGHNT, CDR2 YYREEE (reference sequence). CDR3 in amino acids: CASRDREDGYTF. CDR3 nucleotides: TGTGCCAGCAGGGACAGGGAGGATGGCTACACCTTC.

The chain carries TRBV9 and TRBJ2-2; D is unclear. Germline V gene sequence: CDR1 SGDLS, CDR2 YYNGEE. The CDR3 sequence is 13 residues long. V was shortened by 0 bases and J by 3 bases, with 3 bases between the two germline ends. CDR3 in amino acids: CASSVAYTGELFF. As DNA, the CDR3 is TGTGCCAGCAGCGTAGCTTACACCGGGGAGCTGTTTTTT.

The chain is built from TRBV6-1 and TRBJ2-7, with 8 bases identical to TRBD2. V was pared by 8 bases and J by 4 bases, with 13 bases of the junction left unmatched. Germline V gene data show CDR1 as MNHNS and CDR2 as SASEGT. This CDR3 has 15 residues. CDR3 residues: CASYDGGGMSYEQYF. DNA for the CDR3: TGTGCCAGCTACGACGGGGGGGGCATGAGTTACGAGCAGTACTTC.

The J gene is TRBJ2-7, the V gene TRBV11-1, with TRBD1 as a possible D gene (6 bases). The V end was cut by 5 bases, the J end by 6 bases, with 11 bases between. Per the germline V gene, CDR1 is SGHAT and CDR2 is FQDESV (reference sequence). The CDR3 consists of 12 residues. The CDR3 nucleotides are TGTGCCAGCAGCCTTGACAGGCGCGAGCAGTACTTC. This codes for CASSLDRREQYF.

The chain carries TRBV4-2 and TRBJ2-5; D may be TRBD2 (5 bases). V was shortened by 0 bases and J by 3 bases, with 11 bases between the two germline ends. Germline V lookup: CDR1 LGHNA, CDR2 YNFKEQ. There are 15 residues in the CDR3. CDR3 protein: CASSQDLRVEETQYF. In nucleotides, the CDR3 is TGTGCCAGCAGCCAAGATTTGCGGGTTGAAGAGACCCAGTACTTC.

The V and J genes are TRBV25-1 and TRBJ1-5; 7 bases agree with TRBD1. Germline V gene lookup returns CDR1 MGHDK and CDR2 SYGVNS. Trimming took 5 bases from V and 3 from J; bases not matched to a gene: 13. The CDR3 totals 17 residues. The CDR3 DNA reads TGTGCCAGCAGTCCCTTTATTGGGGGACAGATCAATCAGCCCCAGCATTTT. This encodes CASSPFIGGQINQPQHF.

Here the CDR3 DNA reads TGCGCCAGCAGCTTTCTTTTCGTAGGGGAGCTGTTTTTT. It translates to CASSFLFVGELFF. The genes are TRBV5-1 and TRBJ2-2; D not certain. Germline V gives CDR1 SGHRS, CDR2 YFSETQ. The ends were cut back, 2 bases at V and 8 bases at J, with 10 bases in the middle. The CDR3 loop spans 13 amino acids. Supplemented by reference TRBV5-1 and TRBJ2-2, the full variable domain reads KAGVTQTPRYLIKTRGQQVTLSCSPISGHRSVSWYQQTPGQGLQFLFEYFSETQRNKGNFPGRFSGRQFSNSRSEMNVSTLELGDSALYLCASSFLFVGELFFGEGSRLTVL.

There are a few counts of this clone. J is TRBJ2-5 and V is TRBV28; D ambiguous. V dropped 6 bases and J dropped 3 bases, with 17 bases sitting between them. The CDR3 covers 15 residues. The germline gives CDR1 MDHEN, CDR2 SYDVKM. CDR3 sequence: CASRRRPLTEETQYF. The CDR3 region has the DNA TGTGCCAGCAGGCGGAGACCGTTAACTGAAGAGACCCAGTACTTC.

The V gene is TRBV29-1, the J gene TRBJ1-5; 7 nucleotides match TRBD1. The CDR3 has 14 amino acids. Germline V CDR1 and CDR2: SQVTM, ANQGSEA. The V gene end was trimmed by 4 bases and the J gene end by 4 bases; junction bases not matched to a gene: 7. The CDR3 sequence: CSVAQQGWNQPQHF. The CDR3 nucleotides are TGCAGCGTTGCACAACAGGGGTGGAATCAGCCCCAGCATTTT.